One and the same sample provided the 22 T cell receptor beta chains below, sequenced in a study of blood T cell repertoires in COVID-19. TCRdb's copy holds only in-frame clones and misses some; the assay was immunoSEQ multiplex PCR. The sample has hundreds of thousands of clones, around 85% seen once. The sample comprised PBMCs or T cells enriched from blood (not recorded which). The origin of the receptors is a woman aged 50 to 60 with acute COVID-19.

The rearrangement joins TRBV14 to TRBJ2-3, with TRBD1 as a possible D gene (6 bases). Germline loops: CDR1 SGHDN, CDR2 FVKESK. The CDR3 loop spans 14 amino acids. The V end was cut by 1 base, the J end by 8 bases, with 13 bases between. The CDR3 DNA is TGTGCCAGCAGCCAAGCCGTGGGGGCGGGTACGCAGTATTTT. It specifies CASSQAVGAGTQYF.

Notes on this clone: Other DNA sequences in the same sample also yield this CDR3. This chain connects TRBV18 to TRBJ1-1, with D possibly being TRBD1 (5 bases). The germline CDR1 and CDR2 sequences are KGHSH and LQKENI. The CDR3 loop spans 14 amino acids. The V end lost 3 bases, the J end lost 2 bases, and 10 bases lay between the germline ends. The CDR3 nucleotides are TGTGCCAGCTCACCCGACAGAGTAAACACTGAAGCTTTCTTT. It translates to CASSPDRVNTEAFF.

The rearrangement uses TRBV6-2 or TRBV6-3 and TRBJ1-2; TRBD1 might be the D (6 bases). The CDR3 extends over 16 amino acids. Germline V gene sequence: CDR1 MNHEY, CDR2 SVGEGT. V dropped 2 bases and J dropped 8 bases, with 21 bases sitting between them. Written as DNA, the CDR3 is TGTGCCAGCAGTTACCCAAACAGGGTCCTAATGGGAGGCTACACCTTC. Translated, it gives CASSYPNRVLMGGYTF.

The chain is built from TRBV7-2 and TRBJ1-1; D not certain. CDR1 and CDR2 (germline): SGHTA, FQGNSA. V was clipped by 2 bases and J by 0 bases, with 7 bases between them. The length of the CDR3 is 14 residues. This CDR3 reads CASSLLFLNTEAFF. CDR3 nucleotides: TGTGCCAGCAGCTTACTTTTCCTGAACACTGAAGCTTTCTTT.

This chain connects TRBV14 to TRBJ1-1; the match to TRBD1 covers 7 bases. The CDR3 totals 14 residues. The V segment lost 4 bases and the J segment 0 bases; nucleotides outside the gene matches: 2. Germline CDR1 reads SGHDN; CDR2 reads FVKESK. CDR3 nucleotides: TGTGCCAGCAGCCTCGGACAGGTGAACACTGAAGCTTTCTTT. Its translation: CASSLGQVNTEAFF.

The rearrangement uses TRBV7-2 and TRBJ2-2, with 8 positions matching TRBD1. V was pared by 5 bases and J by 5 bases, with 7 bases of the junction left unmatched. The CDR3 length is 15 residues. Germline V lookup: CDR1 SGHTA, CDR2 FQGNSA. This chain's CDR3 is CASSRGQGRTGELFF. In DNA form, the CDR3 reads TGTGCCAGCAGCCGTGGACAGGGTAGAACCGGGGAGCTGTTTTTT. The full variable domain, its missing parts supplied by reference TRBV7-2 and TRBJ2-2, is GAGVSQSPSNKVTEKGKDVELRCDPISGHTALYWYRQSLGQGLEFLIYFQGNSAPDKSGLPSDRFSAERTGGSVSTLTIQRTQQEDSAVYLCASSRGQGRTGELFFGEGSRLTVL.

This rearrangement joins TRBV4-2 to TRBJ2-3; 9 nucleotides match TRBD2. Losses at the gene ends were 1 base for V and 0 bases for J; bases not matched to a gene: 2. The CDR3 sequence is 16 residues long. Per the germline V gene, CDR1 is LGHNA and CDR2 is YNFKEQ. The CDR3 region is CASSQVRGGSTDTQYF. CDR3 coding DNA: TGTGCCAGCAGCCAAGTGCGGGGGGGTAGCACAGATACGCAGTATTTT.

The chain employs TRBV18 and TRBJ1-1; 8 bases agree with TRBD1. Germline V gene data show CDR1 as KGHSH and CDR2 as LQKENI. The V gene end was trimmed by 3 bases and the J gene end by 1 base; junction bases not matched to a gene: 4. The CDR3 contains 15 residues. CDR3 sequence reads: CASSPQGARNTEAFF. CDR3 bases: TGTGCCAGCTCACCGCAGGGGGCGAGGAACACTGAAGCTTTCTTT.

The CDR3 reads CASSPRTSGGADTQYF. In DNA form, the CDR3 reads TGTGCCAGCTCACCTCGGACTAGCGGGGGGGCAGATACGCAGTATTTT. V gene TRBV18 combines with J gene TRBJ2-3, with TRBD2 identical over 15 bases. V lost 3 bases to trimming and J lost 4 bases; unmatched junction nucleotides: 2. The germline CDR1 and CDR2 sequences are KGHSH and LQKENI. This CDR3 has 16 residues.

The CDR3 DNA follows: TGCGCCAGCACAATTGGCAGCGACACTGAAGCTTTCTTT. It encodes CASTIGSDTEAFF. The V and J genes are TRBV5-1 and TRBJ1-1; the D is unclear. The CDR3 extends over 13 amino acids. Trimming cost V 6 bases and J 3 bases, with 12 bases left between them. CDR1 and CDR2 (germline): SGHRS, YFSETQ. The entire variable domain, with the rest obtained from reference TRBV5-1 and TRBJ1-1, is as follows: KAGVTQTPRYLIKTRGQQVTLSCSPISGHRSVSWYQQTPGQGLQFLFEYFSETQRNKGNFPGRFSGRQFSNSRSEMNVSTLELGDSALYLCASTIGSDTEAFFGQGTRLTVV.

The genes are TRBV6-5 and TRBJ1-5; D gene uncertain. Trimming pared 8 bases from V and 0 bases from J, leaving 14 bases between. Germline V gene sequence: CDR1 MNHEY, CDR2 SVGAGI. CDR3 length: 15 amino acids. The CDR3 spells CASRPSGSSNQPQHF. CDR3 coding DNA: TGTGCCAGCCGCCCATCCGGGAGTAGCAATCAGCCCCAGCATTTT.

The V and J genes are TRBV4-3 and TRBJ2-7, with 8 positions matching TRBD1. The CDR3 covers 14 residues. The germline CDR1 and CDR2 sequences are LGHNA and YSLEER. DNA for the CDR3: TGCCCCACCCCCCGACAGGGGTCTGGCTACGAGCAGTACTTC. Protein: CPTPRQGSGYEQYF.

This clone was seen a handful of times. The rearrangement uses TRBV30 and TRBJ1-2, with D perhaps TRBD1 (5 bases). The germline V gene encodes CDR1 GTSNPN and CDR2 SVGIG (reference sequence). The V end was cut by 3 bases, the J end by 7 bases, with 15 bases between. The CDR3 is 13 amino acids. The CDR3 DNA sequence: TGTGCCTGGAGGTGGTTAGGGGCAGGTGGCTACACCTTC. Translation: CAWRWLGAGGYTF.

The chain employs TRBV5-4 and TRBJ1-2, with 10 bases that match TRBD1. This CDR3 has 14 residues. With 0 bases clipped from V and 5 bases from J, the junction kept 1 base outside the gene matches. Per germline, CDR1 SGHNT and CDR2 YYREEE (reference sequence). Here the CDR3 reads CASSLGQGAYGYTF. For the CDR3, the DNA is TGTGCCAGCAGCTTGGGACAGGGGGCGTATGGCTACACCTTC.

This clone was counted a single time. The CDR3 nucleotides read TGCGCCAGCAGCTTCCTGACAGGGGGCGTGATGAACACTGAAGCTTTCTTT. Protein sequence: CASSFLTGGVMNTEAFF. The chain is built from TRBV5-1 and TRBJ1-1; 10 bases fit TRBD1. Unmatched junction bases numbered 7, after V lost 2 bases and J lost 0 bases. Germline V lookup: CDR1 SGHRS, CDR2 YFSETQ. The CDR3 has 17 amino acids.

The chain is built from TRBV7-6 and TRBJ2-3, with TRBD2 matching over 13 bases. The CDR3 sequence is 16 residues long. The V gene's germline CDR1 is SGHVS and CDR2 FNYEAQ. V shed 6 bases, J shed 2 bases, and the junction held 5 bases outside the gene matches. CDR3 region: CASSLLAGGPTDTQYF. As DNA, the CDR3 is TGTGCCAGCAGTTTACTAGCGGGGGGGCCCACAGATACGCAGTATTTT.

This clone was seen more than once but under ten times. This chain uses TRBV13 with TRBJ1-2; possibly TRBD1 for D (5 bases). The CDR3 is made up of 15 amino acids. The V end lost 1 base, the J end lost 2 bases, and 11 bases lay between the germline ends. Germline values: CDR1 PRHDT, CDR2 FYEKMQ (reference sequence). In nucleotides, the CDR3 is TGTGCCAGCAGCTTAGACAGGAATACGAACTATGGCTACACCTTC. This sequence encodes CASSLDRNTNYGYTF. Looking up the rest from reference TRBV13 and TRBJ1-2 gives the full variable domain: AAGVIQSPRHLIKEKRETATLKCYPIPRHDTVYWYQQGPGQDPQFLISFYEKMQSDKGSIPDRFSAQQFSDYHSELNMSSLELGDSALYFCASSLDRNTNYGYTFGSGTRLTVV.

The chain joins TRBV7-2 to TRBJ1-2, with 9 positions matching TRBD1. The CDR3 covers 13 residues. The germline CDR1 and CDR2 sequences are SGHTA and FQGNSA. With V trimmed by 5 bases and J by 8 bases, 6 bases remained unmatched. The CDR3 sequence: CASSPQGAQGYTF. CDR3 bases: TGTGCCAGCAGCCCACAGGGGGCGCAGGGCTACACCTTC.

A few counts support this clone. This chain uses TRBV11-2 with TRBJ1-2; a weak D match, TRBD1 (6 bases). This CDR3 comprises 14 residues. In germline, CDR1 is SGHAT, CDR2 FQNNGV. V lost 8 bases and J 4 bases, leaving 17 bases between the germline ends. CDR3 sequence reads: CASEQGNEGYGYTF. CDR3 nucleotides: TGTGCCAGCGAACAGGGTAATGAAGGCTATGGCTACACCTTC.

The chain uses TRBV5-1 and TRBJ1-3, with 7 bases lining up with TRBD1. Germline V gene lookup returns CDR1 SGHRS and CDR2 YFSETQ. V lost 5 bases and J lost 4; bases outside the gene matches: 6. The CDR3 is 14 amino acids. CDR3 sequence (DNA): TGCGCCAGCAGTAACGGGACAGCCGGAAACACCATATATTTT. It codes for CASSNGTAGNTIYF. Filled out from reference TRBV5-1 and TRBJ1-3, the complete variable domain reads KAGVTQTPRYLIKTRGQQVTLSCSPISGHRSVSWYQQTPGQGLQFLFEYFSETQRNKGNFPGRFSGRQFSNSRSEMNVSTLELGDSALYLCASSNGTAGNTIYFGEGSWLTVV.

The V and J genes are TRBV7-2 and TRBJ1-1; 7 positions match TRBD1. With V trimmed by 4 bases and J by 1 base, 6 bases remained unmatched. Germline V CDR1 and CDR2: SGHTA, FQGNSA. This CDR3 region has 15 residues. The CDR3 region is CASSSRQGSNTEAFF. The CDR3 DNA reads as TGTGCCAGCAGCTCCCGACAGGGATCGAACACTGAAGCTTTCTTT.

V usage is TRBV7-9 and J usage is TRBJ1-5; D is perhaps TRBD1 (5 bases). V was pared by 5 bases and J by 7 bases, with 18 bases between. Germline values: CDR1 SEHNR, CDR2 FQNEAQ (reference sequence). The CDR3 is 15 amino acids. Here the CDR3 DNA reads TGTGCCAGCAGCACAACTCAGGGAATCGAACAGCCCCAGCATTTT. It translates to CASSTTQGIEQPQHF.